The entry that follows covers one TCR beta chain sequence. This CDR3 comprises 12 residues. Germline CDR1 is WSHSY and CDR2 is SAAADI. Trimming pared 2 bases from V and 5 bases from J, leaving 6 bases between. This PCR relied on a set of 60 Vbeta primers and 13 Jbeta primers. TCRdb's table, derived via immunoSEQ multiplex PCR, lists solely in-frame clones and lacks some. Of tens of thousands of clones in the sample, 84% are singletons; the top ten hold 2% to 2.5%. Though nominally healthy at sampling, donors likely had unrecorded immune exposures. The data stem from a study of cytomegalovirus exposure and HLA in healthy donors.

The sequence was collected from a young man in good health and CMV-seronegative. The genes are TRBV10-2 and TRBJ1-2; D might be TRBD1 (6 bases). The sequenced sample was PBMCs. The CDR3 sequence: CASSEQGYGYTF. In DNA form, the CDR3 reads TGCGCCAGCAGTGAGCAGGGGTATGGCTACACCTTC.